These 24 T cell receptor beta chains originate from one sample sequenced in a study of T cell repertoires in cytomegalovirus infection (dated by TCRdb to the late 2010s). Instrument used: Illumina HiSeq 1500. Through fastp at Q25 and MiXCR, TCRdb rebuilt clones from the public reads, retaining in-frame beta chains. One record per CDR3 amino acid sequence lists the most common genes and DNA. Across this sample there are roughly 500,000 distinct CDR3 sequences, with 16% seen only once. Roughly a quarter of the sample is held by the ten biggest clonotypes. Input material: CD8+ T cells from PBMCs. Receptors originate from a human donor in good health (CMV status not recorded). Some clones in this sample may be carry-over from other donors' samples.

The chain uses TRBV7-9 and TRBJ1-1; D is ambiguous. Germline values: CDR1 SEHNR, CDR2 FQNEAQ (reference sequence). The length of the CDR3 is 12 residues. V dropped 1 base and J dropped 10 bases, with 10 bases sitting between them. The CDR3 sequence: CASSLVLESAFF. As DNA, the CDR3 is TGTGCCAGCAGCTTAGTTTTGGAGTCAGCTTTCTTT.

The gene calls are TRBV7-9 and TRBJ2-7; D tentatively fits TRBD1 or TRBD2 (5 bases each). Germline V gives CDR1 SEHNR, CDR2 FQNEAQ (reference sequence). V was cut by 5 bases and J by 0 bases, with 14 bases left in between. The CDR3 covers 15 residues. CDR3 DNA: TGTGCCAGCAGCCAAGGCCCGGGACCCTCCTACGAGCAGTACTTC. Protein: CASSQGPGPSYEQYF.

The CDR3 region is CASSLIARGGNTIYF. CDR3 DNA sequence: TGTGCCAGCAGTTTAATTGCTCGAGGTGGAAACACCATATATTTT. The V gene is TRBV12-3 or TRBV12-4, the J gene TRBJ1-3; D remains unclear. This CDR3 has 15 amino acids. The ends were cut back, 2 bases at V and 3 bases at J, with 11 bases in the middle.

The chain has TRBV5-4 and TRBJ1-4; D ambiguous. CDR1 is SGHNT, CDR2 YYREEE, per germline (reference sequence). The germline V and J ends were trimmed by 0 bases and 5 bases, with 8 bases remaining between them. There are 14 residues in the CDR3. In DNA, the CDR3 is TGTGCCAGCAGCTTGGGGAACAGAAATGAAAAACTGTTTTTT. It codes for CASSLGNRNEKLFF.

This clonotype was observed at least ten times. This chain links TRBV19 with TRBJ1-4; D uncertain. V lost 5 bases and J lost 0, with 10 bases in between. The CDR3 loop spans 15 amino acids. Germline V gives CDR1 LNHDA, CDR2 SQIVND (reference sequence). DNA of the CDR3: TGTGCCAGTAGTGGCCGGACCGCAACTAATGAAAAACTGTTTTTT. Translation gives CASSGRTATNEKLFF.

This clonotype came up many times. V and J are TRBV19 and TRBJ1-2, with unresolved D. Germline values: CDR1 LNHDA, CDR2 SQIVND (reference sequence). CDR3 length: 16 amino acids. Between the trimmed V and J ends, which lost 6 bases and 5 bases, there was a span of 22 bases. CDR3: CASSQYASRLGYGYTF. The CDR3 DNA reads as TGTGCCAGTAGCCAGTACGCGTCGCGCCTAGGTTATGGCTACACCTTC. The full variable domain, with the rest looked up from reference TRBV19 and TRBJ1-2, is DGGITQSPKYLFRKEGQNVTLSCEQNLNHDAMYWYRQDPGQGLRLIYYSQIVNDFQKGDIAEGYSVSREKKESFPLTVTSAQKNPTAFYLCASSQYASRLGYGYTFGSGTRLTVV.

The chain couples TRBV6-5 to TRBJ2-1; D perhaps matches TRBD1 (8 bases). The germline gives CDR1 MNHEY, CDR2 SVGAGI. The CDR3 extends over 12 amino acids. V shed 7 bases and J shed 10 bases, with 14 bases lying between them. In nucleotides, the CDR3 is TGTGCCAGCACCACAGGGGGACTAGAGCAGTTCTTC. Translating it yields CASTTGGLEQFF.

Concerning this clonotype itself: A much larger clonotype is one base distant, so this may be a read error. The chain combines TRBV6-5 with TRBJ1-1; D is perhaps TRBD1 (6 bases). There are 15 residues in the CDR3. Trimming cost V 2 bases and J 7 bases, with 17 bases left between them. Germline CDR1 reads MNHEY; CDR2 reads SVGAGI. The CDR3 loop reads CASSYGNRVGDEAFF. The CDR3 DNA reads as TGTGCCAGCAGTTACGGTAACAGGGTAGGCGATGAAGCTTTCTTT.

As to this clonotype: A read error is possible here, since a much larger clone lies one base away. The DNA for the CDR3 is TGTGCCAGCAGCCAATCGGGACAGGGGGCCTACGAGCAGTACTTC. Translating gives CASSQSGQGAYEQYF. The chain carries TRBV12-3 or TRBV12-4 and TRBJ2-7; 11 bases map to TRBD1. The CDR3 totals 15 residues. The ends lost 6 bases at V and 2 bases at J; junction bases unmatched: 6.

The sample holds a few counts of this clonotype. The V call is TRBV2, the J call TRBJ2-7; D gene ambiguous. The V end lost 8 bases, the J end lost 3 bases, and 20 bases lay between the germline ends. Germline V gene sequence: CDR1 SNHLY, CDR2 FYNNEI. The CDR3 is 15 residues long. The CDR3 loop reads CASFSRVMSNYEQYF. The DNA for the CDR3 is TGTGCCAGCTTTTCCCGGGTAATGAGCAACTACGAGCAGTACTTC.

The chain links TRBV3-1 to TRBJ1-6; D not resolved. The CDR3 extends over 14 amino acids. Trimming cost V 0 bases and J 12 bases, with 12 bases left between them. CDR1 is LGHDT, CDR2 YNNKEL, per germline (reference sequence). CDR3 nucleotide sequence: TGTGCCAGCAGCCAAGATCTCCCACTCAAACCCCTCCACTTT. It translates to CASSQDLPLKPLHF.

This clonotype was observed many times. The chain carries TRBV7-6 and TRBJ1-1; no clear D. Deletions cut 6 bases from V and 0 bases from J, with 5 bases between. Germline V gene data show CDR1 as SGHVS and CDR2 as FNYEAQ. The CDR3 covers 12 residues. Here the CDR3 reads CASRGVNTEAFF. The CDR3 nucleotides are TGTGCCAGCAGGGGAGTGAACACTGAAGCTTTCTTT.

This clonotype occurred many times. The J gene is TRBJ1-5, the V gene TRBV20-1; TRBD1 agrees at 7 bases. CDR1 and CDR2 (germline): DFQATT, SNEGSKA (reference sequence). The junction had 4 bases not matched to a gene; V was cut back by 5 bases and J by 0 bases. This CDR3 has 14 amino acids. The CDR3 DNA follows: TGCAGTGCTTCCCACAGGGGTAGCAATCAGCCCCAGCATTTT. Protein: CSASHRGSNQPQHF.

This clonotype was observed a few times. This chain uses TRBV4-1 with TRBJ2-1, with TRBD1 as a possible D gene (5 bases). CDR1 is MGHRA and CDR2 is YSYEKL in the germline V gene. The CDR3 runs to 12 residues. Trimming shortened V by 2 bases and J by 9 bases, and 8 bases separated the two germline ends. CDR3 sequence (DNA): TGCGCCAGCAGCCAACAGGGAACTGAGCAGTTCTTC. This codes for CASSQQGTEQFF.

The rearrangement joins TRBV5-1 to TRBJ1-1, with D unresolved. This CDR3 has 17 amino acids. CDR1 is SGHRS and CDR2 is YFSETQ in the germline V gene. V was trimmed by 4 bases and J by 0 bases, leaving 19 bases between them. The CDR3 protein is CASSPTLRGFMNTEAFF. CDR3 sequence (DNA): TGCGCCAGCAGCCCGACCCTGAGAGGCTTCATGAACACTGAAGCTTTCTTT.

This clonotype was picked up a small number of times. The chain recombines TRBV19 with TRBJ1-1, with 10 bases lining up with TRBD1. This CDR3 spans 14 amino acids. Trimming removed 7 bases from V and 6 bases from J; junction bases left unmatched: 8. Germline V CDR1 and CDR2: LNHDA, SQIVND (reference sequence). DNA of the CDR3: TGTGCCAGTAAGAGGACAGGGGGGATCTCTGAAGCTTTCTTT. This encodes CASKRTGGISEAFF.

The rearrangement joins TRBV19 to TRBJ1-1, with D possibly being TRBD1 (6 bases). The V end was cut by 4 bases, the J end by 7 bases, with 16 bases between. Germline CDR1 LNHDA, CDR2 SQIVND (reference sequence). This CDR3 is 14 amino acids long. The CDR3 spells CASSRATGSSEAFF. CDR3 DNA: TGTGCCAGTAGTAGAGCCACAGGGAGTAGTGAAGCTTTCTTT.

This clonotype has a count of ten or more. V gene TRBV7-9 combines with J gene TRBJ1-1; 7 bases match TRBD1. The CDR3 has 16 residues. Per the germline V gene, CDR1 is SEHNR and CDR2 is FQNEAQ (reference sequence). V trimming: 2 bases; J trimming: 2 bases; junction bases outside the gene matches: 8. The CDR3 spells CASSLTYGTANTEAFF. In DNA, the CDR3 is TGTGCCAGCAGCTTAACGTACGGGACAGCAAACACTGAAGCTTTCTTT.

This clonotype showed up many times. The DNA is omitted, as the CDR3 cannot be located on it reliably, and the CDR3 follows TCRdb's listing. The chain has TRBV28 and TRBJ1-1; the table's D gene call, TRBD1, was not cross checked with the DNA. The CDR3 is 13 residues long, ends included. Germline CDR1 and CDR2: MDHEN and SYDVKM. This CDR3 is CASSLERDTEAFF.

The sample holds many counts of this clonotype. V usage is TRBV11-2 and J usage is TRBJ1-1; no clear D gene. Germline CDR1 SGHAT, CDR2 FQNNGV. V shed 5 bases and J shed 7 bases, with 14 bases lying between them. The CDR3 loop spans 13 amino acids. The CDR3 sequence: CASSPLYDIEAFF. The CDR3 bases are TGTGCCAGCAGCCCCCTTTACGACATTGAAGCTTTCTTT.

This clonotype was counted ten times or more. V is TRBV29-1 and J is TRBJ2-7; no definite D call. Germline V CDR1 and CDR2: SQVTM, ANQGSEA. CDR3 size: 10 residues. V lost 4 bases, J lost 3 bases, and 4 bases lay in between. CDR3 coding DNA: TGCAGCGTTGGGAGCTACGAGCAGTACTTC. This codes for CSVGSYEQYF.

The sample holds many counts of this clonotype. The chain carries TRBV2 and TRBJ2-7, with D possibly matching TRBD1 (6 bases). CDR3 length: 16 residues. Germline V gene sequence: CDR1 SNHLY, CDR2 FYNNEI. V lost 5 bases and J lost 3, with 20 bases in between. CDR3 residues: CASSTIGTPTFYEQYF. CDR3 DNA: TGTGCCAGCAGTACAATTGGGACACCAACCTTCTACGAGCAGTACTTC.

The genes are TRBV24-1 and TRBJ2-5; D gene ambiguous. This CDR3 spans 15 amino acids. Per the germline V gene, CDR1 is KGHDR and CDR2 is SFDVKD. V lost 2 bases, J lost 5 bases, and 14 bases lay in between. The CDR3 bases are TGTGCCACCAGTGATTCCGGGCTGGCCGGCGAGACCCAGTACTTC. It codes for CATSDSGLAGETQYF.

This clonotype was seen many times. The CDR3 region is CASSYSTSSYNEQFF. CDR3 nucleotides: TGTGCCAGCAGTTACTCGACTAGCTCCTACAATGAGCAGTTCTTC. V gene TRBV6-5 combines with J gene TRBJ2-1, with D maybe TRBD2 (6 bases). V dropped 0 bases and J dropped 0 bases, with 6 bases sitting between them. Germline lookup yields CDR1 MNHEY and CDR2 SVGAGI. The CDR3 is 15 amino acids.